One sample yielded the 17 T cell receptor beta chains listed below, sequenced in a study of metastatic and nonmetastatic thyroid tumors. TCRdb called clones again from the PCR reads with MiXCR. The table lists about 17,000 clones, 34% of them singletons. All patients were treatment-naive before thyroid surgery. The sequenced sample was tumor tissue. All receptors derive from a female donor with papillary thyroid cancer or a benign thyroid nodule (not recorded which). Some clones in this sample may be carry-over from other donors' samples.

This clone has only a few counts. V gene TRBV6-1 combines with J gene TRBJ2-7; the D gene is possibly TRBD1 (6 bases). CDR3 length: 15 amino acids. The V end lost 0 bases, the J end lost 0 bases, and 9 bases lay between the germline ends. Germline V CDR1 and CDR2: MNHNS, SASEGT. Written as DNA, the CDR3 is TGTGCCAGCAGTGAAGCTCCAGGGGTCTCCTACGAGCAGTACTTC. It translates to CASSEAPGVSYEQYF.

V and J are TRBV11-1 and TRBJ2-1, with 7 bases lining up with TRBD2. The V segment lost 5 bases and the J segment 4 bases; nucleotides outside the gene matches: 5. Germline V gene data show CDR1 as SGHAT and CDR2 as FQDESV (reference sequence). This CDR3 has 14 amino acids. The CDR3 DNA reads TGTGCCAGCAGCGAAACTAGCGATTACAATGAGCAGTTCTTC. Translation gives CASSETSDYNEQFF.

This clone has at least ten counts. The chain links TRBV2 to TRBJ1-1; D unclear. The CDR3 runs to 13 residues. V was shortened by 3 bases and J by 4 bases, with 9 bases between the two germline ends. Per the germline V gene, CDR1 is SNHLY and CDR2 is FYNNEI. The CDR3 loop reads CASSDLAGTEAFF. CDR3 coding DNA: TGTGCCAGCAGTGATTTGGCCGGCACTGAAGCTTTCTTT. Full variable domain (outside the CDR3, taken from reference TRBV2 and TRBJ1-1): EPEVTQTPSHQVTQMGQEVILRCVPISNHLYFYWYRQILGQKVEFLVSFYNNEISEKSEIFDDQFSVERPDGSNFTLKIRSTKLEDSAMYFCASSDLAGTEAFFGQGTRLTVV.

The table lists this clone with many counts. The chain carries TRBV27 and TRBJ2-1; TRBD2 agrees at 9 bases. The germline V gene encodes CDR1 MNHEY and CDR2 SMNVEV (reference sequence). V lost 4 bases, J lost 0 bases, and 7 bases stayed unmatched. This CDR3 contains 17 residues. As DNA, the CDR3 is TGTGCCAGCAGTTCACATAGCGGGAGCAGCTCCTACAATGAGCAGTTCTTC. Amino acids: CASSSHSGSSSYNEQFF.

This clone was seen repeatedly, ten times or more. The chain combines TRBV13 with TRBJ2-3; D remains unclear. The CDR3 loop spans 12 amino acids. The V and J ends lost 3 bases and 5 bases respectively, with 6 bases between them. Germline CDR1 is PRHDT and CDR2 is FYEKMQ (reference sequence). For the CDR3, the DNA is TGTGCCAGCAGCTTTGAAAAAGATACGCAGTATTTT. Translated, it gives CASSFEKDTQYF. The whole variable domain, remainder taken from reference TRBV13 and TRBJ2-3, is AAGVIQSPRHLIKEKRETATLKCYPIPRHDTVYWYQQGPGQDPQFLISFYEKMQSDKGSIPDRFSAQQFSDYHSELNMSSLELGDSALYFCASSFEKDTQYFGPGTRLTVL.

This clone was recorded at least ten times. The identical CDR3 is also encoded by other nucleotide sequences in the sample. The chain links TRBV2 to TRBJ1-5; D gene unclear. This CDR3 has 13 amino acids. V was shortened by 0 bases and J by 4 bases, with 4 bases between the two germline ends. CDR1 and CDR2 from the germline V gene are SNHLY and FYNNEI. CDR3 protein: CASSEAVNQPQHF. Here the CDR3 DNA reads TGTGCCAGCAGTGAAGCTGTTAATCAGCCCCAGCATTTT.

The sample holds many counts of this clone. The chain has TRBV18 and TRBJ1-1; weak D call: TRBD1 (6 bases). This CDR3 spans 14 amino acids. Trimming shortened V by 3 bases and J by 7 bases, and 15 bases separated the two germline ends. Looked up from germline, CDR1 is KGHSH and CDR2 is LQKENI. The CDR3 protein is CASSPRTVEHEAFF. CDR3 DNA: TGTGCCAGCTCACCCAGGACAGTAGAACATGAAGCTTTCTTT.

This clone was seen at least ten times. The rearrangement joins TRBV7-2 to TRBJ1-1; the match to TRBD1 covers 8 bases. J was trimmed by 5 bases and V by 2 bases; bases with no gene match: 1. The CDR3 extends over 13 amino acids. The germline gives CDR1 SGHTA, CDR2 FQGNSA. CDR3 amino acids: CASSLNRGTEAFF. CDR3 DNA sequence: TGTGCCAGCAGCTTAAACAGGGGGACTGAAGCTTTCTTT.

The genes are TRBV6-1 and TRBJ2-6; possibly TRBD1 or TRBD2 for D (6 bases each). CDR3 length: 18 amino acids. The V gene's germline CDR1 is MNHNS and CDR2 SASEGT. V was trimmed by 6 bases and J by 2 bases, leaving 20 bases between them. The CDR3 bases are TGTGCCAGCAGAGAACGACAGGAGGACTACGCTGGGGCCAACGTCCTGACTTTC. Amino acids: CASRERQEDYAGANVLTF.

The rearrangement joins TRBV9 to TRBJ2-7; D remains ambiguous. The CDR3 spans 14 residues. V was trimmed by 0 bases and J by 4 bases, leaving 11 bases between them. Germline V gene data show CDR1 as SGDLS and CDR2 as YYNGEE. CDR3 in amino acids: CASSVAYGAYEQYF. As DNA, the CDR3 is TGTGCCAGCAGCGTAGCTTACGGAGCTTACGAGCAGTACTTC.

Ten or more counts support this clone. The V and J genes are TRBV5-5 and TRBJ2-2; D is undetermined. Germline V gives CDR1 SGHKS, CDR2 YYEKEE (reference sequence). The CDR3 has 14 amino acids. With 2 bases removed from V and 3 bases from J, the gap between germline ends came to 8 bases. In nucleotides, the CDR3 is TGTGCCAGCAGCTTTTGGCAGGACACCGGGGAGCTGTTTTTT. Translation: CASSFWQDTGELFF.

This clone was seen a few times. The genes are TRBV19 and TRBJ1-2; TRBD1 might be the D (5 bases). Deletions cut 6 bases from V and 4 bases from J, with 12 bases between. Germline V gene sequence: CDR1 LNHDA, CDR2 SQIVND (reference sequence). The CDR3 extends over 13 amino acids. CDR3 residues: CASRPGPLYGYTF. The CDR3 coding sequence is TGTGCCAGTAGGCCGGGACCTCTCTATGGCTACACCTTC. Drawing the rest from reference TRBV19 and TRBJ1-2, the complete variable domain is DGGITQSPKYLFRKEGQNVTLSCEQNLNHDAMYWYRQDPGQGLRLIYYSQIVNDFQKGDIAEGYSVSREKKESFPLTVTSAQKNPTAFYLCASRPGPLYGYTFGSGTRLTVV.

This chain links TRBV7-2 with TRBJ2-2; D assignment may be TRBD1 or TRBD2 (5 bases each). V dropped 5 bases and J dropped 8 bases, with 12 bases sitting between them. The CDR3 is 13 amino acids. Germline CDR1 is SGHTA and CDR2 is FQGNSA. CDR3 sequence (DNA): TGTGCCAGCAGCCCAGGGACGGTTGGGGAGCTGTTTTTT. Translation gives CASSPGTVGELFF.

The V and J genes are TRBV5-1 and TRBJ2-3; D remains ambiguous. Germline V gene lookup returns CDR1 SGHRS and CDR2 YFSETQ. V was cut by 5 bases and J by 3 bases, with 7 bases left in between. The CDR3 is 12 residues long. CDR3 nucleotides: TGCGCCAGCAGAGTGAATACAGATACGCAGTATTTT. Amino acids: CASRVNTDTQYF.

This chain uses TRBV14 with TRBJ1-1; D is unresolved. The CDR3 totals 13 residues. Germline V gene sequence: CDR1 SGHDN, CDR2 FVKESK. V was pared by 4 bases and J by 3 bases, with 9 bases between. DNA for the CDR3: TGTGCCAGCAGCCTCGGGGTTTACACTGAAGCTTTCTTT. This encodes CASSLGVYTEAFF.

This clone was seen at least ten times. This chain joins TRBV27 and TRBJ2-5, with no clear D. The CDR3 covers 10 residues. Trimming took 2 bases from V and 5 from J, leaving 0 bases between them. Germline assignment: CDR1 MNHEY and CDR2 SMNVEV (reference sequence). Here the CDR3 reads CASSLETQYF. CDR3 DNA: TGTGCCAGCAGTTTAGAGACCCAGTACTTC.

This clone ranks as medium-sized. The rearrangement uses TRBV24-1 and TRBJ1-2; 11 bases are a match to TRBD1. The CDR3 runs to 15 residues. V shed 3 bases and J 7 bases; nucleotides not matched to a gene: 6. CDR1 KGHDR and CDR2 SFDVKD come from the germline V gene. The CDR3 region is CATSDPGQGAPGYTF. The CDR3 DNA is TGTGCCACCAGTGATCCCGGACAGGGGGCTCCTGGCTACACCTTC.